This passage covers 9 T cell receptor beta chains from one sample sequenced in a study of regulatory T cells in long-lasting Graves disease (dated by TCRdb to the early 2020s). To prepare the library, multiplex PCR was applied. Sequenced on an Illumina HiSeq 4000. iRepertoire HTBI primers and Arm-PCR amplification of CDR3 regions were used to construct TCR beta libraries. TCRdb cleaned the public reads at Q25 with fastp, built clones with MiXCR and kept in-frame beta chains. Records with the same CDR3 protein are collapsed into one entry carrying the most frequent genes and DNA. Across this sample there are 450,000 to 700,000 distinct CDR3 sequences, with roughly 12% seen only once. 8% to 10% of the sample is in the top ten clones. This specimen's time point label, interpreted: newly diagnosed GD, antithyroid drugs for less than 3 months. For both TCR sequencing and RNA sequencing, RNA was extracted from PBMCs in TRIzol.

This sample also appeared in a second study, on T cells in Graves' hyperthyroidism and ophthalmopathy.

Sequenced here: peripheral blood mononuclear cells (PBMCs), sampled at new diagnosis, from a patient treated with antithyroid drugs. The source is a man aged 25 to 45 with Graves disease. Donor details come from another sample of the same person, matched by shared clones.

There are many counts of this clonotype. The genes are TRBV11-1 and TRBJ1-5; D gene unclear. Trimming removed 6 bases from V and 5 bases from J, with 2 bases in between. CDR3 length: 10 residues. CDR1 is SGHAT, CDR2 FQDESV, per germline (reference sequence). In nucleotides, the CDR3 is TGTGCCAGCAGGGATCAGCCCCAGCATTTT. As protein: CASRDQPQHF.

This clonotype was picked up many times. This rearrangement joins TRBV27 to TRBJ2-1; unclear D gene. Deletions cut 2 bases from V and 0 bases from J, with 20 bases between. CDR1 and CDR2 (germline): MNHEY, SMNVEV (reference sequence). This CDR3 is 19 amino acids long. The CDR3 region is CASSLRPRSAGSSYNEQFF. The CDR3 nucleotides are TGTGCCAGCAGTTTAAGGCCCAGGTCTGCCGGTAGCTCCTACAATGAGCAGTTCTTC.

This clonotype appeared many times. CDR3 sequence: CSANLDRDPTDTQYF. The DNA for the CDR3 is TGCAGTGCAAACCTGGACAGGGACCCCACAGATACGCAGTATTTT. V is TRBV20-1 and J is TRBJ2-3; TRBD1 agrees at 8 bases. V lost 6 bases, J lost 2 bases, and 10 bases stayed unmatched. Per the germline V gene, CDR1 is DFQATT and CDR2 is SNEGSKA (reference sequence). CDR3 length: 15 amino acids.

The chain's CDR3 is CATSRELRNQPQHF. CDR3 in DNA: TGTGCCACCAGCAGAGAATTGCGGAATCAGCCCCAGCATTTT. V is TRBV15 and J is TRBJ1-5; unclear D gene. V was trimmed by 0 bases and J by 4 bases, leaving 7 bases between them. CDR1 and CDR2 from the germline V gene are LNHNV and YYDKDF (reference sequence). CDR3 length equals 14 residues.

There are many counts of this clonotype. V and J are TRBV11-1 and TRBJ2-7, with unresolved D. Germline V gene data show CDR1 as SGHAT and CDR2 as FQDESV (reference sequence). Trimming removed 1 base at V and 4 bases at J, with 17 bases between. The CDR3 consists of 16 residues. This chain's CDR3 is CASSLVGTISAYEQYF. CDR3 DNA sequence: TGTGCCAGCAGCTTAGTGGGCACGATCAGCGCTTACGAGCAGTACTTC.

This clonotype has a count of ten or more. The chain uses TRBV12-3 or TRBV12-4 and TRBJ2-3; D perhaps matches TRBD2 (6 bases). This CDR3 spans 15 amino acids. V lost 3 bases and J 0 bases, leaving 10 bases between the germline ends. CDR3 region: CASSFSGTSTDTQYF. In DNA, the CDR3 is TGTGCCAGCAGTTTCTCGGGGACTAGCACAGATACGCAGTATTTT.

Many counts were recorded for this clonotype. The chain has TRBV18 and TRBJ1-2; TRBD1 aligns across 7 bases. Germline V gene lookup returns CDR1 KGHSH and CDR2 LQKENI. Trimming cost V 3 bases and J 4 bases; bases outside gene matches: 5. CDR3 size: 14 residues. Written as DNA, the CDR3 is TGTGCCAGCTCACCCTATGGGACAGTCTATGGCTACACCTTC. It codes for CASSPYGTVYGYTF. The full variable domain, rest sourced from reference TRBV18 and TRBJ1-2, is NAGVMQNPRHLVRRRGQEARLRCSPMKGHSHVYWYRQLPEEGLKFMVYLQKENIIDESGMPKERFSAEFPKEGPSILRIQQVVRGDSAAYFCASSPYGTVYGYTFGSGTRLTVV.

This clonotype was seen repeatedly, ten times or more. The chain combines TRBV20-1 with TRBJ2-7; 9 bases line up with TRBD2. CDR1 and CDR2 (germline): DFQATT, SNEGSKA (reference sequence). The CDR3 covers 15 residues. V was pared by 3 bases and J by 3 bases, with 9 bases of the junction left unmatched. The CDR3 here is CSARPLAGRLYEQYF. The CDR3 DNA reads TGCAGTGCTAGGCCCCTAGCGGGAAGACTCTACGAGCAGTACTTC.

This CDR3 reads CAWSVKAATNYGYTF. DNA for the CDR3: TGTGCCTGGAGTGTAAAAGCCGCTACTAACTATGGCTACACCTTC. This chain joins TRBV30 and TRBJ1-2; D is undetermined. Germline V gives CDR1 GTSNPN, CDR2 SVGIG (reference sequence). The CDR3 has 15 amino acids. V shed 0 bases and J shed 0 bases, with 11 bases lying between them.